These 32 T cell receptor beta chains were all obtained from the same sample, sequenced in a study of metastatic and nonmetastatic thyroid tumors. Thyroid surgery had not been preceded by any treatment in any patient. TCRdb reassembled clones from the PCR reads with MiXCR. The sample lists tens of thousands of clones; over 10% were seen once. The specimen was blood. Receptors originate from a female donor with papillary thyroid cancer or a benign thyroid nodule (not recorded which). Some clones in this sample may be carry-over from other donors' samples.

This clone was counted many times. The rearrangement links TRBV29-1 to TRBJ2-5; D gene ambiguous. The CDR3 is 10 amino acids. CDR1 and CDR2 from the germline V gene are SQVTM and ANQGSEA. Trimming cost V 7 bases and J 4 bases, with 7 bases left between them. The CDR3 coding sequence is TGCAGCGCTGGACGAGAGACCCAGTACTTC. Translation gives CSAGRETQYF.

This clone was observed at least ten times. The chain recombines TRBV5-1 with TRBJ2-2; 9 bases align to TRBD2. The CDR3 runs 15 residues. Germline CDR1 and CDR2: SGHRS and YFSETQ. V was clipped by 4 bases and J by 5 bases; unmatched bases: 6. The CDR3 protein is CASSIAGVGTGELFF. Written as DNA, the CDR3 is TGCGCCAGCAGCATAGCGGGAGTCGGGACCGGGGAGCTGTTTTTT.

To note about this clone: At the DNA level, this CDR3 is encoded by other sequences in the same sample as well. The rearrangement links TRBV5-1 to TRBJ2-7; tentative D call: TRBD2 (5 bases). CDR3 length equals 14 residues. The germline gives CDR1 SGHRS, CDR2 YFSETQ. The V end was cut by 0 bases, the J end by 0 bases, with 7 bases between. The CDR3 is CASSLAGNSYEQYF. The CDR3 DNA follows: TGCGCCAGCAGCTTGGCGGGGAACTCCTACGAGCAGTACTTC. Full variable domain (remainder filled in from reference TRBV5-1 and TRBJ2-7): KAGVTQTPRYLIKTRGQQVTLSCSPISGHRSVSWYQQTPGQGLQFLFEYFSETQRNKGNFPGRFSGRQFSNSRSEMNVSTLELGDSALYLCASSLAGNSYEQYFGPGTRLTVT.

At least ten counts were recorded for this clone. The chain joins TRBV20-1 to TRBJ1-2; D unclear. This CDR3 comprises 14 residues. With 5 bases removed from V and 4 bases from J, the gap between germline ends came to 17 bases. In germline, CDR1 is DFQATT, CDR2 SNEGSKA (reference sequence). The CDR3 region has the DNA TGCAGTGCTTACAGCAACAGTCACCCCTATGGCTACACCTTC. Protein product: CSAYSNSHPYGYTF.

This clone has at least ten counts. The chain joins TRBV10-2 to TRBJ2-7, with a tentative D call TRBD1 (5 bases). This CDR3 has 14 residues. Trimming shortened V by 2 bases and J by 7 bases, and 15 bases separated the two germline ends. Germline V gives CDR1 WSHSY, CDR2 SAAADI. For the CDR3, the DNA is TGCGCCAGCAGTGAGCTCTGGGGCGCGGAAGAGCAGTACTTC. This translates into CASSELWGAEEQYF.

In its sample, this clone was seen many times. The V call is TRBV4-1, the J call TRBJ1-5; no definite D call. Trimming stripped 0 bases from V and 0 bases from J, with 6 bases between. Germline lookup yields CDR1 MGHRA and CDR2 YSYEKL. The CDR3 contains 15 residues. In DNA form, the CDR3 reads TGCGCCAGCAGCCAAGACGAGAATAGCAATCAGCCCCAGCATTTT. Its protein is CASSQDENSNQPQHF.

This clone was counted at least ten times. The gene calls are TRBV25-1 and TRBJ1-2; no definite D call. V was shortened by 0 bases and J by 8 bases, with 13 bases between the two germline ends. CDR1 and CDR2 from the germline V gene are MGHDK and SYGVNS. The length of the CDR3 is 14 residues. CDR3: CASSEYGPGMGYTF. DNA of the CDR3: TGTGCCAGCAGTGAATATGGTCCGGGGATGGGCTACACCTTC.

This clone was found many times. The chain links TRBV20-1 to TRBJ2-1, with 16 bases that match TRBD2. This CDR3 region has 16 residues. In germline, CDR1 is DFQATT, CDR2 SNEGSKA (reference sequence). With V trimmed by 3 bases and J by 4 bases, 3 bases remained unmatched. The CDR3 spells CSARGLAGGRYNEQFF. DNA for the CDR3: TGCAGTGCTAGGGGACTAGCGGGAGGGCGATACAATGAGCAGTTCTTC.

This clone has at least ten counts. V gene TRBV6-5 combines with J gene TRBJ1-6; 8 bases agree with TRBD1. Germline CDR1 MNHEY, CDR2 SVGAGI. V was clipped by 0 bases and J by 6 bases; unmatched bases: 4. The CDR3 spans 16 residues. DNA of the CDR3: TGTGCCAGCAGTTACTCAGCAGGGGGCGTTAATTCACCCCTCCACTTT. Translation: CASSYSAGGVNSPLHF.

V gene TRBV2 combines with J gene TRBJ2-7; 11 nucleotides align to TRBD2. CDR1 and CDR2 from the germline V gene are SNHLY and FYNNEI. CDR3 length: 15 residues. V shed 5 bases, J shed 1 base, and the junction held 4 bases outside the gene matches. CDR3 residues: CASSPTSGVSYEQYF. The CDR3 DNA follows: TGTGCCAGCAGTCCGACTAGCGGGGTTTCCTACGAGCAGTACTTC.

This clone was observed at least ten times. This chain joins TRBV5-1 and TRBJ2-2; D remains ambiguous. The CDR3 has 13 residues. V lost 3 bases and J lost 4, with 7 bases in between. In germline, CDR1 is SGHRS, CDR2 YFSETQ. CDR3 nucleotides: TGCGCCAGCAGCTCTCGCGGCACCGGGGAGCTGTTTTTT. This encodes CASSSRGTGELFF.

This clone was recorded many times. The CDR3 region is CASSLVQGSEAFF. CDR3 in DNA: TGTGCCAGCAGCTTAGTGCAGGGCTCTGAAGCTTTCTTT. This chain links TRBV11-3 with TRBJ1-1, with D possibly being TRBD1 (5 bases). CDR3 size: 13 residues. The V gene's germline CDR1 is SGHNT and CDR2 YENEEA. V was clipped by 1 base and J by 6 bases, with 9 bases between them.

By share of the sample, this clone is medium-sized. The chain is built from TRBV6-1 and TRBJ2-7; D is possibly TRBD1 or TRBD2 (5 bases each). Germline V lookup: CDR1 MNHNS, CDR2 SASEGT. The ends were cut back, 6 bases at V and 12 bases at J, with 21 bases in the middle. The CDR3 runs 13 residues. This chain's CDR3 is CASSPQGVIELYF. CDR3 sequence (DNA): TGTGCCAGCAGCCCGCAGGGAGTAATAGAGTTGTACTTC.

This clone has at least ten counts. The CDR3 region has the DNA TGCAGTGCTTATACCGGGACTAGAGGGTCCTACGAGCAGTACTTC. It yields the protein CSAYTGTRGSYEQYF. The chain recombines TRBV20-1 with TRBJ2-7; 8 positions match TRBD2. The CDR3 runs to 15 residues. With V trimmed by 5 bases and J by 1 base, 10 bases remained unmatched. The germline V gene has CDR1 DFQATT and CDR2 SNEGSKA (reference sequence).

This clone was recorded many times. CDR3 region: CASSQVWGQTNYGYTF. In DNA form, the CDR3 reads TGCGCCAGCAGCCAAGTCTGGGGACAGACTAACTATGGCTACACCTTC. The chain is built from TRBV4-1 and TRBJ1-2, with 7 nucleotides matching TRBD1. Germline loops: CDR1 MGHRA, CDR2 YSYEKL. This CDR3 contains 16 residues. V gave up 1 base and J gave up 0 bases; unmatched junction bases: 5.

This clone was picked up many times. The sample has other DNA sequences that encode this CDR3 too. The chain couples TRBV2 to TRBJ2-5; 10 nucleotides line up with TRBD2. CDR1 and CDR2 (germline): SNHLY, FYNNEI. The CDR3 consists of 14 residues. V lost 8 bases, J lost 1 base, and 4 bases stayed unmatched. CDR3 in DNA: TGTGCCAGCTCCGGGACTAGCGTCCAAGAGACCCAGTACTTC. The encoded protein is CASSGTSVQETQYF. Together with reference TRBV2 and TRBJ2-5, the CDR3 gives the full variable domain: EPEVTQTPSHQVTQMGQEVILRCVPISNHLYFYWYRQILGQKVEFLVSFYNNEISEKSEIFDDQFSVERPDGSNFTLKIRSTKLEDSAMYFCASSGTSVQETQYFGPGTRLLVL.

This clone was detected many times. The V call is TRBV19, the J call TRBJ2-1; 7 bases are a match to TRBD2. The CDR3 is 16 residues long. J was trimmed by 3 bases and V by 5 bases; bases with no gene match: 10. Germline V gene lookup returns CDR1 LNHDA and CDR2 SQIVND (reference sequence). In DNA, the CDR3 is TGTGCCAGTAGTTTCCTACTAGCGCCGGTCTACAATGAGCAGTTCTTC. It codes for CASSFLLAPVYNEQFF.

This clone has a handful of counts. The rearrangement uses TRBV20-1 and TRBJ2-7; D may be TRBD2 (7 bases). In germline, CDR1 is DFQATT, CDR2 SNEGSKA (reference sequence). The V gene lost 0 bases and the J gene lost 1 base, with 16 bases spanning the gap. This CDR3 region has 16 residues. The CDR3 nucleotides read TGCAGTGCTAGAGAGGGGGGGGCAGTGGGGTCCTACGAGCAGTACTTC. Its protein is CSAREGGAVGSYEQYF.

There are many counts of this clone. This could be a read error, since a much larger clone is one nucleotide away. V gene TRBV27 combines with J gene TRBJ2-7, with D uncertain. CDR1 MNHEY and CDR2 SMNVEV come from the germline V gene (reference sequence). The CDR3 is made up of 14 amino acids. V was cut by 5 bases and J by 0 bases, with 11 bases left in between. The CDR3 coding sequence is TGTGCCAGCAGTAATCAGGACCACTCCTACGAGCAGTACTTC. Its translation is CASSNQDHSYEQYF.

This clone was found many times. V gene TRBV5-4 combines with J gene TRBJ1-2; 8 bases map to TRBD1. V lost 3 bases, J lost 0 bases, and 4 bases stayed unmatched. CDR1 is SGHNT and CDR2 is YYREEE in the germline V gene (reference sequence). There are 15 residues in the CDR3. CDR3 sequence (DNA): TGTGCCAGCAGCTCTAGGGGACAGGCTAACTATGGCTACACCTTC. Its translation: CASSSRGQANYGYTF. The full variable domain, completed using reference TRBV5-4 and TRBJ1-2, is ETGVTQSPTHLIKTRGQQVTLRCSSQSGHNTVSWYQQALGQGPQFIFQYYREEENGRGNFPPRFSGLQFPNYSSELNVNALELDDSALYLCASSSRGQANYGYTFGSGTRLTVV.

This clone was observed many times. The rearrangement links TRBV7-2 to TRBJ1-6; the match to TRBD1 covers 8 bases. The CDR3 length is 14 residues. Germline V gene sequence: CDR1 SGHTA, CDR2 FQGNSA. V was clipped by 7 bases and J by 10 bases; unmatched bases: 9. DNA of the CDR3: TGTGCCAGCAAGGACCGGACAGGGAGCTCACCCCTCCACTTT. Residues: CASKDRTGSSPLHF.

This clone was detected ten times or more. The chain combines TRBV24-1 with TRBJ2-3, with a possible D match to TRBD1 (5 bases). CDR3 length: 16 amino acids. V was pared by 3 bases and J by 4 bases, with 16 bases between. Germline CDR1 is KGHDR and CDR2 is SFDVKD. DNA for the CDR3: TGTGCCACCAGTGATCTAAGTAGGGGTGGAGCAGATACGCAGTATTTT. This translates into CATSDLSRGGADTQYF.

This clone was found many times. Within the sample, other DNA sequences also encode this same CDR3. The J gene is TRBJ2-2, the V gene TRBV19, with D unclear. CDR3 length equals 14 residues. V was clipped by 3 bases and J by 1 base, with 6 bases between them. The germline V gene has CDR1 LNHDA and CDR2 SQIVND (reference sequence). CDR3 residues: CASSISRNTGELFF. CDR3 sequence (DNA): TGTGCCAGTAGTATTAGCAGGAACACCGGGGAGCTGTTTTTT. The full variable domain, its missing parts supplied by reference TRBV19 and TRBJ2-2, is DGGITQSPKYLFRKEGQNVTLSCEQNLNHDAMYWYRQDPGQGLRLIYYSQIVNDFQKGDIAEGYSVSREKKESFPLTVTSAQKNPTAFYLCASSISRNTGELFFGEGSRLTVL.

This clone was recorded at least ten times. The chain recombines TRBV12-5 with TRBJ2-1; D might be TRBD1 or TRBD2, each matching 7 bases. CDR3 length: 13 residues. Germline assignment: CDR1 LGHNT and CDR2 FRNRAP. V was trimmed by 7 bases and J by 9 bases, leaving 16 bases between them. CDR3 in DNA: TGTGCTAGTGCCTCGACAGGGAGGGGTGAGCAGTTCTTC. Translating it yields CASASTGRGEQFF.

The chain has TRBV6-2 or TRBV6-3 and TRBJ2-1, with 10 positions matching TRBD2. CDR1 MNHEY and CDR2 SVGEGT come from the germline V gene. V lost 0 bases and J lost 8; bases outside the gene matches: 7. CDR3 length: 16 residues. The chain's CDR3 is CASSYSQREGRYEQFF. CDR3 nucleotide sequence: TGTGCCAGCAGTTACTCTCAGCGGGAGGGCCGTTATGAGCAGTTCTTC.

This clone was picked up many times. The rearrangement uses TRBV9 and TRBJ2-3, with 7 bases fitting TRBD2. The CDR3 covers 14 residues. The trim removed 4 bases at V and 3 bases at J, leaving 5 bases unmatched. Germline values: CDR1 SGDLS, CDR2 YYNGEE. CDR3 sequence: CASSLTSATDTQYF. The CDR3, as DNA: TGTGCCAGCAGCCTCACTAGCGCGACAGATACGCAGTATTTT.

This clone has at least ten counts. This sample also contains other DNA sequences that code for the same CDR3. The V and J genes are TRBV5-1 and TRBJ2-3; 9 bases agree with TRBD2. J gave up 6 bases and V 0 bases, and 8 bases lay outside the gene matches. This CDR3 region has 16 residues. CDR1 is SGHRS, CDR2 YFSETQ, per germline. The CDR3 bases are TGCGCCAGCAGCTTGGTGTTAGCGGGAGCTGCGGATACGCAGTATTTT. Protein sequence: CASSLVLAGAADTQYF.

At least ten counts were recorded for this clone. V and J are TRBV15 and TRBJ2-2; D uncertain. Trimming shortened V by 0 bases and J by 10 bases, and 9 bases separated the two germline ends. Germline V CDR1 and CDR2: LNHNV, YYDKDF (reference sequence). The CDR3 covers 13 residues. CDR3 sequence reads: CATSRDVRKELFF. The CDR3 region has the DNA TGTGCCACCAGCAGAGATGTAAGGAAGGAGCTGTTTTTT.

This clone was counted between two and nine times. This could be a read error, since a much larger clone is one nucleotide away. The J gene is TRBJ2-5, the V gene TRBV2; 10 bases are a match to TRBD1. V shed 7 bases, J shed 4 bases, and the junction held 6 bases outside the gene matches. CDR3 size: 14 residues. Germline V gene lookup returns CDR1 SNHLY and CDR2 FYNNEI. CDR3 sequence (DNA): TGTGCCAGCAACCGGGACAGGGGATCAGAGACCCAGTACTTC. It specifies CASNRDRGSETQYF.

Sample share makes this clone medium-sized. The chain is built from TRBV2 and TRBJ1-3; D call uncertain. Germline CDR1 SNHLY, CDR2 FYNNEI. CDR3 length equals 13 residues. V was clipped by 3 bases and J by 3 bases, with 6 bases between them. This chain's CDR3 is CASSEEGGNTIYF. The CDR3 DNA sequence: TGTGCCAGCAGTGAGGAGGGTGGAAACACCATATATTTT.

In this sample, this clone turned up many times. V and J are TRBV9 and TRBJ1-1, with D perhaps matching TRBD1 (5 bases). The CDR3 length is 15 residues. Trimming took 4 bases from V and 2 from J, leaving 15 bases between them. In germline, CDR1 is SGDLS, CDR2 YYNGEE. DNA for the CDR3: TGTGCCAGCAGCCCCGGGGGGGGACTCAACACTGAAGCTTTCTTT. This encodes CASSPGGGLNTEAFF.

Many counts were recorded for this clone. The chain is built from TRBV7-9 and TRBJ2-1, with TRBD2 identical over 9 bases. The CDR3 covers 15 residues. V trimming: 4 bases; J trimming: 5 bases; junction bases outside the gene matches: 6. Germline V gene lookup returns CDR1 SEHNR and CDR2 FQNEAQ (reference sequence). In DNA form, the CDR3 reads TGTGCCAGCAGCTCCTTAGCGGGAGCGAACAATGAGCAGTTCTTC. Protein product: CASSSLAGANNEQFF.